This TCR beta chain came from a study of CD8+ T cells in alopecia areata. Study-wide results and caveats: Among the top 100, expanded CD8+ clones, as well as scalp clonality, were significantly decreased by tofacitinib.

Noted treatment: oral pan-JAK inhibitor, 5-10 mg twice daily. CDR1 is LGHNA, CDR2 YSLEER, per germline. The trim removed 4 bases at V and 7 bases at J, leaving 4 bases unmatched. The CDR3 is 15 residues long. Extraction of RNA preceded its reverse transcription into cDNA, which served as the sequencing template. The repertoire was sequenced with immunoSEQ multiplex PCR; TCRdb's copy has only in-frame clones and lacks some. The data contain around 300,000 clones, about 62% of them singletons. Regarding this clone: Its target is unknown.

Material: CD4+ T cells sorted from blood, obtained around week 53, from a patient treated with tofacitinib. The TCR comes from a human donor with alopecia areata. V usage is TRBV4-3 and J usage is TRBJ1-6, with 10 bases fitting TRBD1. The CDR3 sequence is CASSRPGQGNSPLHF. As DNA, the CDR3 is TGCGCCAGCAGCCGGCCGGGACAGGGGAATTCACCCCTCCACTTT.